This TCR beta chain was documented in a study of shared clonotypes between healthy human individuals. TCRdb keeps only in-frame clones here, not all; method: immunoSEQ multiplex PCR. The profile covers roughly 700,000 clones, with less than 95% appearing a single time and around a third taken by the ten largest. Germline CDR1 and CDR2: SGHRS and YFSETQ. Trimming took 1 base from V and 5 from J, leaving 18 bases between them. The CDR3 consists of 16 residues. The sample consisted of memory CD8+ T cells from PBMCs. Subset here: CD45RO+ cells pooled with CCR7-negative TemRA cells. This sequence originates from a man younger than 30 in good health. Some clones in this sample may be carry-over from other donors' samples. The chain carries TRBV5-1 and TRBJ1-1; D is undetermined. The CDR3 DNA reads TGCGCCAGCAGCTTGCGACCTTCTGGGGAGGGTACTGAAGCTTTCTTT. Translated, it gives CASSLRPSGEGTEAFF.